This TCR beta chain was sequenced in a study of T cell responses to AZD1222 COVID-19 vaccine. This clone was found once. Its antigen is not known. The CDR3 is 13 residues long. The V end was cut by 3 bases, the J end by 7 bases, with 10 bases between. Sequencing used immunoSEQ multiplex PCR; TCRdb keeps in-frame clones, though not all of them. Seen here are some 150,000 clones, 85% to 95% observed once, and the top ten hold 1.6%. Study outcomes and limitations: Donors were mostly white British, more females; clonal diversity possibly underestimated. The study found vaccine-associated CD4 TCRs spanning spike, dominant at 160-218 and 743-854. Nearly half of spike-specific TCRs reportedly target unmutated variant regions.

The source was peripheral blood, collected on day 0 of AZD1222 vaccination. This TCR was sampled from an adult in good health. This chain uses TRBV12-3 or TRBV12-4 with TRBJ1-5; tentatively, D is TRBD1 (6 bases). In nucleotides, the CDR3 is TGTGCCAGCAGTTTCGGGGGCCGGCAGCCCCAGCATTTT. Translated: CASSFGGRQPQHF.